This is a list of T cell receptor beta chains from one sample in a study of blood T cell repertoires in COVID-19. The assay was immunoSEQ multiplex PCR, and TCRdb's table has in-frame clones only and misses some. The data contain about 230,000 clones, over 70% of them seen just once; the ten biggest clones take up approximately 7.9%. The sequenced sample was peripheral blood. The receptors shown here come from a woman of 80 years or more with acute or convalescent COVID-19. CDR3s include the opening cysteine and the closing phenylalanine or tryptophan. Fields, in order: J gene, D gene, V gene, clone size, CDR3 protein, CDR3 DNA. The D gene is left open where the match is weak. The size entry is marked missing in some rows and otherwise reads once, few, many or a size class.

TRBJ2-3 TRBD2 TRBV7-9 . CASSRLAVGTDTQYF TGTGCCAGCAGCAGACTAGCGGTAGGCACAGATACGCAGTATTTT
TRBJ1-1 . TRBV6-2/TRBV6-3 . CASSYRDNAEAFF TGTGCCAGCAGTTACCGGGACAACGCTGAAGCTTTCTTT
TRBJ1-1 TRBD1 TRBV28 medium-sized CASSYPGQAGNTEAFF TGTGCCAGCAGTTACCCCGGACAGGCGGGGAACACTGAAGCTTTCTTT
TRBJ1-4 . TRBV4-1 . CASSQDRSGGTNEKLFF TGCGCCAGCAGCCAAGATAGATCGGGGGGAACTAATGAAAAACTGTTTTTT
TRBJ1-1 . TRBV18 . CASSPAGGGNTEAFF TGTGCCAGCTCACCGGCTGGGGGCGGGAACACTGAAGCTTTCTTT
TRBJ2-1 . TRBV4-1 . CASSQDRFEQFF TGCGCCAGCAGCCAAGACCGTTTTGAGCAGTTCTTC
TRBJ2-7 . TRBV7-6 . CASSLGRGSYEQYF TGTGCCAGCAGCTTAGGCAGGGGCTCCTACGAGCAGTACTTC
TRBJ2-1 . TRBV7-2 . CASSVMPEGWNNEQFF TGTGCCAGCAGCGTCATGCCCGAGGGCTGGAACAATGAGCAGTTCTTC
TRBJ1-2 . TRBV28 once CASSSPGPQGRHGYTF TGTGCCAGCAGCTCCCCTGGACCACAGGGTAGGCATGGCTACACCTTC
TRBJ2-5 . TRBV28 . CASDSLGQTQETQYF TGTGCCAGCGACAGTTTGGGCCAGACACAAGAGACCCAGTACTTC
TRBJ1-2 . TRBV5-6 . CASSYPGRGTYGYTF TGTGCCAGCAGCTACCCAGGCCGGGGAACCTATGGCTACACCTTC
TRBJ2-5 . TRBV11-3 few CASSLGGEETQYF TGTGCCAGCAGCTTAGGCGGGGAGGAGACCCAGTACTTC
TRBJ1-6 TRBD1 TRBV6-1 . CASSEVTGPIYNSPLHF TGTGCCAGCAGTGAAGTGACAGGGCCAATCTATAATTCACCCCTCCACTTT
TRBJ1-1 TRBD1 TRBV19 . CASSATGGEAFF TGTGCCAGTAGCGCTACAGGGGGTGAAGCTTTCTTT
TRBJ1-1 . TRBV5-4 few CASSPRPNTEAFF TGTGCCAGCAGCCCGCGGCCGAACACTGAAGCTTTCTTT
TRBJ1-5 . TRBV13 . CASSPRRNQPQHF TGTGCCAGCAGCCCGAGGCGCAATCAGCCCCAGCATTTT
TRBJ1-1 TRBD1 TRBV5-1 . CASRDRASMNTEAFF TGCGCCAGCCGAGACAGGGCGTCCATGAACACTGAAGCTTTCTTT
TRBJ2-7 TRBD1 TRBV7-9 . CASSGRDRGNEQYF TGTGCCAGCAGCGGACGGGACAGGGGTAACGAGCAGTACTTC
TRBJ1-2 . TRBV2 once CASSVKSGPNYGYTF TGTGCCAGCAGTGTTAAGAGCGGGCCTAACTATGGCTACACCTTC
TRBJ1-1 TRBD1 TRBV9 . CASTRGPGTEAFF TGTGCCAGCACCAGGGGGCCGGGGACTGAAGCTTTCTTT
TRBJ2-1 TRBD1 TRBV5-1 . CASSSSDRGQKVNEQFF TGCGCCAGCAGCTCCAGCGACAGGGGGCAAAAGGTCAATGAGCAGTTCTTC
TRBJ2-7 . TRBV5-4 . CASSAGSPGQNYEQYF TGTGCCAGCAGCGCGGGGTCCCCGGGACAGAACTACGAGCAGTACTTC
TRBJ1-1 . TRBV19 . CASSMKLWQAKLNTEAFF TGTGCCAGTAGTATGAAATTGTGGCAGGCAAAATTGAACACTGAAGCTTTCTTT
TRBJ2-1 TRBD1 TRBV11-3 . CASSKSGQRGFNEQFF TGTGCCAGCAGCAAATCGGGACAGCGTGGCTTCAATGAGCAGTTCTTC
TRBJ1-1 . TRBV5-6 once CASSLDRENTEAFF TGTGCCAGCAGCTTGGACAGGGAGAACACTGAAGCTTTCTTT
TRBJ2-5 . TRBV10-3 . CAISGRGQETQYF TGTGCCATCAGTGGCCGGGGCCAAGAGACCCAGTACTTC